The next 13 T cell receptor beta chains were all read from a single sample in a study of response to subunit inactivated influenza vaccine. TCRdb independently ran MiXCR on the RT-PCR reads; one entry per CDR3 protein. The sample lists roughly 670,000 distinct CDR3 sequences, 13% to 15% occurring once. The sample was PBMCs from blood, taken around two weeks before vaccination. These receptors all come from a man in his fifties or sixties who received an inactivated influenza vaccine.

The gene calls are TRBV12-3 or TRBV12-4 and TRBJ2-7, with a possible D match to TRBD2 (5 bases). The V and J ends lost 4 bases and 0 bases respectively, with 10 bases between them. This CDR3 region has 14 residues. The CDR3 loop is CASSSFSDSYEQYF. The CDR3 bases are TGTGCCAGCAGTTCGTTTAGCGACTCCTACGAGCAGTACTTC.

The chain has TRBV7-2 and TRBJ2-7; D possibly corresponds to TRBD2 (6 bases). Trimming took 2 bases from V and 5 from J, leaving 13 bases between them. CDR3 length: 14 residues. Germline values: CDR1 SGHTA, CDR2 FQGNSA. The CDR3 nucleotides read TGTGCCAGCAGCTTAACCGGGACTGCCAACGAGCAGTACTTC. This encodes CASSLTGTANEQYF.

Ten or more counts support this clonotype. This chain links TRBV5-1 with TRBJ2-3, with TRBD2 matching over 11 bases. This CDR3 contains 16 residues. Germline loops: CDR1 SGHRS, CDR2 YFSETQ. After removal of 1 base from V and 4 bases from J, the junction contained 5 bases not matched to a gene. The CDR3 here is CASSLRLAGGPDTQYF. The CDR3 nucleotides read TGCGCCAGCAGCTTGAGGCTAGCGGGGGGCCCAGATACGCAGTATTTT.

In this sample, this clonotype turned up a few times. The rearrangement uses TRBV7-9 and TRBJ2-2, with a weak D call TRBD2 (6 bases). Trimming took 5 bases from V and 2 from J, leaving 15 bases between them. This CDR3 contains 16 residues. The germline V gene has CDR1 SEHNR and CDR2 FQNEAQ (reference sequence). The CDR3: CASSRPGEGNTGELFF. The CDR3 bases are TGTGCCAGCAGCCGTCCGGGGGAAGGAAACACCGGGGAGCTGTTTTTT.

This clonotype was observed a handful of times. This chain connects TRBV12-3 or TRBV12-4 to TRBJ2-6; 9 bases line up with TRBD1. With 4 bases clipped from V and 14 bases from J, the junction kept 6 bases outside the gene matches. This CDR3 is 13 amino acids long. CDR3 protein: CASSSGTGRILTF. CDR3 DNA: TGTGCCAGCAGTTCCGGGACAGGGAGAATCCTGACTTTC.

The rearrangement uses TRBV12-3 or TRBV12-4 and TRBJ2-7; D gene ambiguous. Trimming took 4 bases from V and 0 from J, leaving 7 bases between them. CDR3 size: 13 residues. The CDR3 loop is CASSYDTSYEQYF. The CDR3 nucleotides are TGTGCCAGCAGTTATGACACCTCCTACGAGCAGTACTTC.

This clonotype appeared a few times. The rearrangement joins TRBV6-6 to TRBJ1-1; D is unclear. Germline V gives CDR1 MNHNY, CDR2 SVGAGI (reference sequence). The V end was cut by 0 bases, the J end by 6 bases, with 5 bases between. The CDR3 extends over 12 amino acids. The DNA of the CDR3 is TGTGCCAGCAGTTACTCGAGCGCTGAAGCTTTCTTT. Protein: CASSYSSAEAFF.

This clonotype was detected a few times. The chain links TRBV4-2 to TRBJ2-5; D is possibly TRBD2 (5 bases). Trimming shortened V by 0 bases and J by 5 bases, and 13 bases separated the two germline ends. The CDR3 loop spans 15 amino acids. Germline V gives CDR1 LGHNA, CDR2 YNFKEQ. As DNA, the CDR3 is TGTGCCAGCAGCCAAGATGCTAGCCGCCTGGAGACCCAGTACTTC. Its translation: CASSQDASRLETQYF.

This clonotype was found a few times. CDR3 nucleotides: TGTGCCAGCAGCGAGGGACCCAATCAGCCCCAGCATTTT. This translates into CASSEGPNQPQHF. This sequence joins TRBV11-2 and TRBJ1-5; perhaps TRBD1 as D (5 bases). Trimming stripped 5 bases from V and 3 bases from J, with 8 bases between. The germline V gene has CDR1 SGHAT and CDR2 FQNNGV. The CDR3 length is 13 residues.

In this sample, this clonotype turned up once. A much bigger clone sits one base away, suggesting this may be a read error. Given the absence of the conserved phenylalanine or tryptophan at the CDR3 end, a read error is likely. CDR3 loop: CASRRGLSTEAFL. As DNA, the CDR3 is TGTGCCAGCAGAAGGGGGCTCTCCACTGAAGCTTTCCTT. V gene TRBV6-1 combines with J gene TRBJ1-1, with 7 bases fitting TRBD1. Trimming at V came to 6 bases and at J to 4 bases, leaving 5 bases not matched to a gene. The V gene's germline CDR1 is MNHNS and CDR2 SASEGT. This CDR3 contains 13 residues.

The V and J genes are TRBV19 and TRBJ1-5; a weak D match, TRBD1 (6 bases). The CDR3 covers 16 residues. Germline V gene sequence: CDR1 LNHDA, CDR2 SQIVND (reference sequence). Trimming took off 5 bases at V and 4 bases at J, with 18 bases between the two ends. CDR3: CASSPSMDRTNQPQHF. DNA for the CDR3: TGTGCCAGTAGTCCGAGTATGGACAGAACTAATCAGCCCCAGCATTTT. Full variable domain (missing parts from reference TRBV19 and TRBJ1-5): DGGITQSPKYLFRKEGQNVTLSCEQNLNHDAMYWYRQDPGQGLRLIYYSQIVNDFQKGDIAEGYSVSREKKESFPLTVTSAQKNPTAFYLCASSPSMDRTNQPQHFGDGTRLSIL.

The table lists this clonotype with a few counts. The chain has TRBV20-1 and TRBJ2-1; 9 positions agree with TRBD2. The V and J ends lost 5 bases and 3 bases, in that order; junction bases with no gene match: 8. CDR1 is DFQATT, CDR2 SNEGSKA, per germline (reference sequence). The CDR3 is 15 amino acids. The CDR3 loop reads CSAGRSGRRYNEQFF. DNA of the CDR3: TGCAGTGCTGGAAGAAGCGGGAGGCGCTACAATGAGCAGTTCTTC.

This clonotype has a handful of counts. The chain combines TRBV7-6 with TRBJ2-1; TRBD2 matches 10 bases. The CDR3 loop spans 17 amino acids. J was trimmed by 8 bases and V by 0 bases; bases with no gene match: 10. Germline CDR1 reads SGHVS; CDR2 reads FNYEAQ. The CDR3 coding sequence is TGTGCCAGCAGCTTAGCGCGAGCGGGGGGGCCCGTATATGAGCAGTTCTTC. Translating it yields CASSLARAGGPVYEQFF.